The 7 T cell receptor beta chains reported below all come from one sample, sequenced in a study of Ad26.COV2.S vaccination and SARS-CoV-2 variants. Treatment specified: 19 received Ad26.COV2.S at low or high dose, single or two shots; several received placebo; per-sample allocation not given. On day 63 after the first injection, vaccine and placebo recipients gave samples. Only in-frame clones appear in the TCRdb table, and some are missing; sequencing was by immunoSEQ multiplex PCR. Of about 680,000 clones detected, approximately 88% appear once; the ten largest clones hold over 1.3%. Source: peripheral blood, taken in a trial of Ad26.COV2.S vaccine versus placebo. The receptors stem from a person between 18 and 65 years old who received the Ad26.COV2.S COVID-19 vaccine or a placebo.

This clone was seen just once. The rearrangement joins TRBV7-9 to TRBJ1-3; D gene uncertain. Trimming removed 1 base at V and 4 bases at J, with 11 bases between. Looked up from germline, CDR1 is SEHNR and CDR2 is FQNEAQ (reference sequence). The CDR3 loop spans 15 amino acids. The CDR3 is CASSLERIRGNTIYF. Written as DNA, the CDR3 is TGTGCCAGCAGCTTAGAACGGATACGAGGAAACACCATATATTTT.

The chain carries TRBV6-2 or TRBV6-3 and TRBJ1-1, with unresolved D. The CDR3 consists of 17 residues. Looked up from germline, CDR1 is MNHEY and CDR2 is SVGEGT. The V end lost 4 bases, the J end lost 5 bases, and 23 bases lay between the germline ends. In nucleotides, the CDR3 is TGTGCCAGCAGTTTAATATTTTGGAAGGAGGGTTCGACTGAAGCTTTCTTT. This sequence encodes CASSLIFWKEGSTEAFF.

This sequence joins TRBV18 and TRBJ1-5; 11 nucleotides agree with TRBD1. V shed 1 base, J shed 7 bases, and the junction held 6 bases outside the gene matches. Germline CDR1 reads KGHSH; CDR2 reads LQKENI. The CDR3 runs to 16 residues. The CDR3 spells CASSPQGQGAGQPQHF. Here the CDR3 DNA reads TGTGCCAGCTCACCACAAGGACAGGGGGCAGGGCAGCCCCAGCATTTT.

The chain is built from TRBV7-2 and TRBJ1-4, with D possibly TRBD1 on 6 matching bases. The CDR3 contains 15 residues. Trimming pared 3 bases from V and 0 bases from J, leaving 8 bases between. Germline V gene sequence: CDR1 SGHTA, CDR2 FQGNSA. The chain's CDR3 is CASSFDRPTNEKLFF. For the CDR3, the DNA is TGTGCCAGCAGCTTCGACAGGCCAACTAATGAAAAACTGTTTTTT.

The chain carries TRBV10-3 and TRBJ2-7; D is ambiguous. The V gene's germline CDR1 is ENHRY and CDR2 SYGVKD. With 5 bases removed from V and 6 bases from J, the gap between germline ends came to 17 bases. The CDR3 has 14 amino acids. The CDR3 DNA sequence: TGTGCCATCAGTTTAGGGCTCACGTTGGGCGAGCAGTACTTC. Amino acid sequence: CAISLGLTLGEQYF.

This chain uses TRBV19 with TRBJ1-3; TRBD1 agrees at 8 bases. Trimming removed 3 bases from V and 0 bases from J; junction bases left unmatched: 4. CDR1 is LNHDA and CDR2 is SQIVND in the germline V gene (reference sequence). The CDR3 contains 16 residues. The CDR3: CASSIRDRSSGNTIYF. DNA for the CDR3: TGTGCCAGTAGTATCCGGGACAGGAGCTCTGGAAACACCATATATTTT.

This clone was counted a single time. The J gene is TRBJ1-5, the V gene TRBV7-2; D unclear. Trimming cost V 1 base and J 0 bases, with 10 bases left between them. The CDR3 length is 16 residues. Germline values: CDR1 SGHTA, CDR2 FQGNSA. Written as DNA, the CDR3 is TGTGCCAGCAGCTTAGGGACCCGATATAGCAATCAGCCCCAGCATTTT. This sequence encodes CASSLGTRYSNQPQHF.